One and the same sample provided the 6 T cell receptor beta chains below, sequenced in a study of glioma-infiltrating T cells. TCR alpha and beta CDR3 regions were amplified from RNA using iRepertoire nested multiplex PCR. TCRdb used MiXCR to reprocess the multiplex PCR reads, holding one entry per CDR3 protein. Of about 380,000 distinct CDR3 sequences in the sample, roughly two fifths were seen once. Sample: glioma tissue, nonneoplastic brain tissue, or PBMCs (not recorded which). These receptor sequences come from a human donor with low-grade glioma or glioblastoma, undergoing nonglioma brain surgery, or in good health (not recorded which).

The chain joins TRBV6-5 to TRBJ2-2; D is perhaps TRBD2 (6 bases). V lost 4 bases and J lost 8, with 17 bases in between. The CDR3 totals 15 residues. Germline V gene lookup returns CDR1 MNHEY and CDR2 SVGAGI. This CDR3 is CASSSLVGGSGELFF. In DNA, the CDR3 is TGTGCCAGCAGTTCACTAGTGGGAGGATCGGGGGAGCTGTTTTTT.

The chain joins TRBV20-1 to TRBJ2-3; 8 bases match TRBD2. The J segment lost 6 bases and the V segment lost 2 bases, leaving 7 bases of the junction unmatched. Per the germline V gene, CDR1 is DFQATT and CDR2 is SNEGSKA (reference sequence). This CDR3 comprises 14 residues. The CDR3 spells CSARTVAGYDTQYF. For the CDR3, the DNA is TGCAGTGCTAGAACTGTAGCGGGATATGATACGCAGTATTTT.

This sequence joins TRBV11-2 and TRBJ2-7, with 8 bases that match TRBD2. This CDR3 contains 16 residues. CDR1 is SGHAT, CDR2 FQNNGV, per germline. Germline trimming cut 1 base from V and 9 bases from J; bases unmatched to any gene: 14. CDR3 nucleotide sequence: TGTGCCAGCAGCTTAGCCAGGTCCGGGACTAGGCTCGCGCAGTACTTC. It translates to CASSLARSGTRLAQYF.

The chain combines TRBV20-1 with TRBJ2-7, with 8 bases identical to TRBD2. The CDR3 is made up of 16 amino acids. Germline values: CDR1 DFQATT, CDR2 SNEGSKA (reference sequence). V lost 0 bases, J lost 4 bases, and 11 bases stayed unmatched. CDR3 amino acids: CSARDIGAGDGYEQYF. The CDR3 coding sequence is TGCAGTGCTAGAGATATTGGAGCGGGAGATGGTTACGAGCAGTACTTC.

The chain couples TRBV12-3 or TRBV12-4 to TRBJ2-7; D is undetermined. This CDR3 comprises 13 residues. Trimming took off 1 base at V and 3 bases at J, with 7 bases between the two ends. The CDR3 DNA sequence: TGTGCCAGCAGTTTAGGTCCAGACTACGAGCAGTACTTC. Encoded protein: CASSLGPDYEQYF.

The gene calls are TRBV20-1 and TRBJ2-1, with D unresolved. CDR1 is DFQATT, CDR2 SNEGSKA, per germline (reference sequence). V dropped 3 bases and J dropped 12 bases, with 15 bases sitting between them. The CDR3 loop spans 12 amino acids. CDR3 sequence reads: CSASSPVMRQFF. The CDR3 bases are TGCAGTGCTAGTTCACCTGTAATGAGGCAGTTCTTC.